These 20 T cell receptor beta chains share one sample of origin, sequenced in a study of early T cells in non-severe SARS-CoV-2 infection. TCRdb passed the 5' RACE reads through MiXCR, listing each CDR3 protein once. The repertoire includes 65,000 to 85,000 distinct CDR3 sequences, roughly 12% of them detected once, and around 1.2% sits in the top ten. Sequenced input: whole blood. Every receptor here comes from an adult who was a healthcare worker with PCR-confirmed SARS-CoV-2 infection or an uninfected control (not recorded which).

The chain joins TRBV3-1 to TRBJ1-2, with 11 positions matching TRBD1. Germline assignment: CDR1 LGHDT and CDR2 YNNKEL (reference sequence). This CDR3 has 16 residues. J was trimmed by 5 bases and V by 1 base; bases with no gene match: 6. For the CDR3, the DNA is TGTGCCAGCAGCCAAGTTAGGACAGGGGGCTTATATGGCTACACCTTC. Protein sequence: CASSQVRTGGLYGYTF.

This clonotype came up many times. V gene TRBV29-1 combines with J gene TRBJ2-1, with D perhaps TRBD1 (5 bases). The CDR3 runs to 16 residues. CDR1 is SQVTM and CDR2 is ANQGSEA in the germline V gene. The V end was cut by 3 bases, the J end by 0 bases, with 15 bases between. Written as DNA, the CDR3 is TGCAGCGTTGATGGGGCCCTCTCGCGCTCCTACAATGAGCAGTTCTTC. Protein product: CSVDGALSRSYNEQFF.

Here the CDR3 DNA reads TGTGCCAGCTGGAAGGACAGGGGGAGCGGCTACACCTTC. Translation gives CASWKDRGSGYTF. The chain recombines TRBV12-3 or TRBV12-4 with TRBJ1-2; 10 nucleotides agree with TRBD1. J was trimmed by 8 bases and V by 8 bases; bases with no gene match: 8. The CDR3 consists of 13 residues.

V gene TRBV7-2 combines with J gene TRBJ1-1, with a weak D call TRBD1 (6 bases). Germline V gives CDR1 SGHTA, CDR2 FQGNSA. Trimming stripped 2 bases from V and 3 bases from J, with 10 bases between. This CDR3 has 14 residues. The CDR3 protein is CASSLNREYTEAFF. CDR3 in DNA: TGTGCCAGCAGCTTAAACAGGGAGTACACTGAAGCTTTCTTT.

This chain uses TRBV3-1 with TRBJ2-5; weak D call: TRBD2 (6 bases). CDR3 size: 14 residues. The germline V gene has CDR1 LGHDT and CDR2 YNNKEL (reference sequence). V gave up 0 bases and J gave up 7 bases, with 12 bases separating them. This CDR3 is CASSQDLVEGTQYF. CDR3 nucleotide sequence: TGTGCCAGCAGCCAAGATCTGGTGGAGGGGACCCAGTACTTC.

This clonotype was detected ten times or more. The J gene is TRBJ2-1, the V gene TRBV15; 9 bases fit TRBD2. Germline V CDR1 and CDR2: LNHNV, YYDKDF (reference sequence). The J segment lost 5 bases and the V segment lost 5 bases, leaving 13 bases of the junction unmatched. The CDR3 has 17 amino acids. CDR3 in amino acids: CATSAPTLAGRNNEQFF. DNA of the CDR3: TGTGCCACCAGCGCGCCAACTCTAGCGGGGAGAAACAATGAGCAGTTCTTC. Using reference TRBV15 and TRBJ2-1 for the parts outside the CDR3, the full variable domain is DAMVIQNPRYQVTQFGKPVTLSCSQTLNHNVMYWYQQKSSQAPKLLFHYYDKDFNNEADTPDNFQSRRPNTSFCFLDIRSPGLGDTAMYLCATSAPTLAGRNNEQFFGPGTRLTVL.

This clonotype showed up many times. The V call is TRBV28, the J call TRBJ1-5; 8 positions agree with TRBD1. Germline V gene data show CDR1 as MDHEN and CDR2 as SYDVKM. After removal of 5 bases from V and 5 bases from J, the junction contained 8 bases not matched to a gene. The CDR3 has 15 amino acids. CDR3 sequence: CASSTMTGEHQPQHF. For the CDR3, the DNA is TGTGCCAGCAGTACCATGACAGGGGAACATCAGCCCCAGCATTTT.

This clonotype was found a few times. The chain has TRBV4-1 and TRBJ2-1; a weak D match, TRBD2 (6 bases). CDR3 length: 16 residues. Germline V gene data show CDR1 as MGHRA and CDR2 as YSYEKL. The V end was cut by 4 bases, the J end by 9 bases, with 22 bases between. The CDR3 nucleotides are TGCGCCAGCAGCCGAGAAGGGACTCCCTCTGGGGGTGAGCAGTTCTTC. This translates into CASSREGTPSGGEQFF.

This clonotype has only a few counts. The rearrangement joins TRBV7-9 to TRBJ1-1; D might be TRBD1 (6 bases). The length of the CDR3 is 13 residues. Per germline, CDR1 SEHNR and CDR2 FQNEAQ (reference sequence). Deletions cut 5 bases from V and 4 bases from J, with 11 bases between. CDR3 DNA sequence: TGTGCCAGCAGCAGACAGGAGAGCACTGAAGCTTTCTTT. It codes for CASSRQESTEAFF.

The V call is TRBV6-2 or TRBV6-3, the J call TRBJ2-2, with 12 positions matching TRBD2. The trim removed 0 bases at V and 6 bases at J, leaving 2 bases unmatched. In germline, CDR1 is MNHEY, CDR2 SVGEGT. This CDR3 contains 16 residues. The CDR3 coding sequence is TGTGCCAGCAGTTACTCCCTAGCGGGGGGGCCCGGGGAGCTGTTTTTT. Encoded protein: CASSYSLAGGPGELFF.

This clonotype appeared a few times. The rearrangement joins TRBV20-1 to TRBJ2-7; 10 bases line up with TRBD2. CDR1 and CDR2 (germline): DFQATT, SNEGSKA (reference sequence). This CDR3 contains 14 residues. Trimming cost V 2 bases and J 2 bases; bases outside gene matches: 3. CDR3 bases: TGCAGTGCTAGAAGCGGGAGGGCTACCTACGAGCAGTACTTC. It translates to CSARSGRATYEQYF.

This clonotype appeared a few times. The chain combines TRBV7-2 with TRBJ2-5; no clear D. CDR3 length: 13 residues. The ends were cut back, 2 bases at V and 9 bases at J, with 13 bases in the middle. Germline V gene data show CDR1 as SGHTA and CDR2 as FQGNSA. The CDR3 loop reads CASSLIRLESQYF. The DNA of the CDR3 is TGTGCCAGCAGCTTAATCCGGCTCGAGTCCCAGTACTTC.

This clonotype was seen a few times. V and J are TRBV12-3 or TRBV12-4 and TRBJ2-7; 9 bases agree with TRBD2. The CDR3 spans 14 residues. The V segment lost 5 bases and the J segment 4 bases; nucleotides outside the gene matches: 6. The chain's CDR3 is CASSKSGGRYEQYF. The CDR3 nucleotides read TGTGCCAGCAGTAAGAGCGGGGGGAGATACGAGCAGTACTTC.

In its sample, this clonotype was seen many times. V usage is TRBV28 and J usage is TRBJ2-3, with TRBD2 matching 9 bases. Germline trimming cut 9 bases from V and 6 bases from J; bases unmatched to any gene: 13. The CDR3 totals 15 residues. Germline V gives CDR1 MDHEN, CDR2 SYDVKM. Written as DNA, the CDR3 is TGTGCCAGTTCGAATAGCGGGAGTAGGCGCGATACGCAGTATTTT. It yields the protein CASSNSGSRRDTQYF.

This clonotype was detected only a few times. The V call is TRBV6-1, the J call TRBJ1-1, with D unclear. V gave up 5 bases and J gave up 1 base, with 11 bases separating them. This CDR3 has 14 amino acids. CDR1 MNHNS and CDR2 SASEGT come from the germline V gene. The CDR3 DNA sequence: TGTGCCAGCAGTTACAGATTTTCGAACACTGAAGCTTTCTTT. This sequence encodes CASSYRFSNTEAFF.

This clonotype was seen at least ten times. This chain links TRBV28 with TRBJ2-7; TRBD2 matches 14 bases. This CDR3 has 17 amino acids. Germline V gene lookup returns CDR1 MDHEN and CDR2 SYDVKM. V shed 6 bases and J 3 bases; nucleotides not matched to a gene: 10. The CDR3 region is CASRYGLAGGGNYEQYF. The CDR3 DNA is TGTGCCAGCAGGTACGGACTAGCGGGAGGCGGAAACTACGAGCAGTACTTC.

This clonotype was seen ten or more times. At one boundary the junction diverges from the germline segment, which might be a read error. The genes are TRBV7-2 and TRBJ1-1; maybe TRBD1 (6 bases). Germline CDR1 is SGHTA and CDR2 is FQGNSA. The CDR3 extends over 15 amino acids. The CDR3 DNA reads TGTGCCAGCAGCTTTACGGGACAAATGAGGGCTGAAGTTTTCTTT. It translates to CASSFTGQMRAEVFF.

This clonotype occurred a few times. The chain recombines TRBV27 with TRBJ1-3, with D possibly TRBD1 on 6 matching bases. V shed 4 bases and J shed 4 bases, with 11 bases lying between them. The CDR3 runs to 14 residues. Germline lookup yields CDR1 MNHEY and CDR2 SMNVEV (reference sequence). CDR3 residues: CASSSTGLGNTIYF. CDR3 coding DNA: TGTGCCAGCAGTTCCACAGGGTTGGGAAACACCATATATTTT.

This clonotype occurred a few times. The chain employs TRBV11-2 and TRBJ2-1; 12 bases map to TRBD2. The CDR3 consists of 16 residues. Germline CDR1 SGHAT, CDR2 FQNNGV. Germline trimming cut 5 bases from V and 5 bases from J; bases unmatched to any gene: 7. CDR3 sequence reads: CASSPSGGAGDNEQFF. Here the CDR3 DNA reads TGTGCCAGCAGCCCTAGCGGGGGGGCTGGAGACAATGAGCAGTTCTTC.

There are a few counts of this clonotype. The chain is built from TRBV28 and TRBJ1-2, with D uncertain. V was shortened by 4 bases and J by 3 bases, with 15 bases between the two germline ends. This CDR3 is 15 amino acids long. Germline V gene sequence: CDR1 MDHEN, CDR2 SYDVKM. CDR3 coding DNA: TGTGCCAGCAGTTCTAGCGGGTCTCCCCACTATGGCTACACCTTC. Its protein product is CASSSSGSPHYGYTF.